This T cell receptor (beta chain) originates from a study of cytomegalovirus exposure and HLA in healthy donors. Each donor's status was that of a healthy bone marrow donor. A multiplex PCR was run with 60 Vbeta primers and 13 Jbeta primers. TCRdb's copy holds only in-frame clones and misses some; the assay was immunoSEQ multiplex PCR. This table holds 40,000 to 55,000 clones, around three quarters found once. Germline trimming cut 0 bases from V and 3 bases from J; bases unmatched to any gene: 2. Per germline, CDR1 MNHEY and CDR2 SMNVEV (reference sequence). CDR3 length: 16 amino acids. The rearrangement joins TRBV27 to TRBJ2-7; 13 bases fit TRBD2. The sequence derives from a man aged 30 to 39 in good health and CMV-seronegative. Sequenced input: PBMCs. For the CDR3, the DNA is TGTGCCAGCAGTTTATCGGGACTAGCGGGGAACTACGAGCAGTACTTC. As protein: CASSLSGLAGNYEQYF.